These 7 T cell receptor beta chains were sequenced from one sample in a study of T cell repertoires in cytomegalovirus infection. Using its own MiXCR run on the reads, TCRdb lists one record per CDR3 protein. The data contain under 600,000 distinct CDR3 sequences, approximately 15% of them seen just once; the ten biggest clones take up roughly a quarter. The source material was CD8+ T cells from PBMCs. The receptor source for this set is a human donor in good health (CMV status not recorded). Some clones in this sample may be carry-over from other donors' samples.

This clonotype was counted ten times or more. The rearrangement joins TRBV7-3 to TRBJ1-6; no clear D. The V end was cut by 2 bases, the J end by 7 bases, with 6 bases between. Germline assignment: CDR1 SGHTA and CDR2 FQGTGA. The CDR3 is 13 amino acids. CDR3 residues: CASSLELNSPLHF. CDR3 DNA sequence: TGTGCCAGCAGCTTAGAACTGAATTCACCCCTCCACTTT. Filled out from reference TRBV7-3 and TRBJ1-6, the complete variable domain reads GAGVSQTPSNKVTEKGKYVELRCDPISGHTALYWYRQSLGQGPEFLIYFQGTGAADDSGLPNDRFFAVRPEGSVSTLKIQRTERGDSAVYLCASSLELNSPLHFGNGTRLTVT.

This clonotype was observed a few times. The V call is TRBV4-1, the J call TRBJ2-3; no reliable D call. CDR3 length equals 16 residues. V was clipped by 0 bases and J by 4 bases, with 14 bases between them. Germline CDR1 MGHRA, CDR2 YSYEKL. In DNA, the CDR3 is TGCGCCAGCAGCCAAGACGACTTCAGAAGCGCAGATACGCAGTATTTT. Translating gives CASSQDDFRSADTQYF.

The rearrangement links TRBV7-9 to TRBJ2-7; D may be TRBD1 (5 bases). Trimming left V 10 bases short and J 2 bases short, with 18 bases between. This CDR3 contains 14 residues. Germline values: CDR1 SEHNR, CDR2 FQNEAQ (reference sequence). The CDR3 region has the DNA TGTGCCAACACCCTACAGGACATCACCTACGAGCAGTACTTC. It specifies CANTLQDITYEQYF.

This clonotype was seen at least ten times. This chain's CDR3 is CASSLPSGTGSKETQYF. In nucleotides, the CDR3 is TGTGCCAGCAGTTTACCGTCCGGGACAGGGAGTAAAGAGACCCAGTACTTC. The J gene is TRBJ2-5, the V gene TRBV28; TRBD1 matches at 9 bases. Per germline, CDR1 MDHEN and CDR2 SYDVKM. This CDR3 has 17 amino acids. V dropped 2 bases and J dropped 3; count of bases not matched to a gene: 10.

The V gene is TRBV6-2 or TRBV6-3, the J gene TRBJ2-2; D is undetermined. The V end was cut by 2 bases, the J end by 5 bases, with 6 bases between. Per germline, CDR1 MNHEY and CDR2 SVGEGT. The CDR3 is made up of 13 amino acids. In nucleotides, the CDR3 is TGTGCCAGCAGTTACCCGAGGACCGGGGAGCTGTTTTTT. It yields the protein CASSYPRTGELFF.

This clonotype was found a few times. This rearrangement joins TRBV27 to TRBJ2-4; the D gene is possibly TRBD1 (6 bases). V gave up 4 bases and J gave up 2 bases, with 18 bases separating them. The CDR3 length is 17 residues. Germline V gene lookup returns CDR1 MNHEY and CDR2 SMNVEV (reference sequence). CDR3 nucleotide sequence: TGTGCCAGCAGTTCCAAACCGTTACAGGGCCCCAAAAACATTCAGTACTTC. Protein product: CASSSKPLQGPKNIQYF.

The chain joins TRBV12-3 or TRBV12-4 to TRBJ2-7, with D possibly matching TRBD2 (6 bases). The CDR3 length is 15 residues. Between the trimmed V and J ends, which lost 1 base and 6 bases, there was a span of 16 bases. CDR3: CASSLDPLAPSEQYF. The CDR3 DNA reads TGTGCCAGCAGTTTAGACCCTCTAGCGCCCTCCGAGCAGTACTTC.